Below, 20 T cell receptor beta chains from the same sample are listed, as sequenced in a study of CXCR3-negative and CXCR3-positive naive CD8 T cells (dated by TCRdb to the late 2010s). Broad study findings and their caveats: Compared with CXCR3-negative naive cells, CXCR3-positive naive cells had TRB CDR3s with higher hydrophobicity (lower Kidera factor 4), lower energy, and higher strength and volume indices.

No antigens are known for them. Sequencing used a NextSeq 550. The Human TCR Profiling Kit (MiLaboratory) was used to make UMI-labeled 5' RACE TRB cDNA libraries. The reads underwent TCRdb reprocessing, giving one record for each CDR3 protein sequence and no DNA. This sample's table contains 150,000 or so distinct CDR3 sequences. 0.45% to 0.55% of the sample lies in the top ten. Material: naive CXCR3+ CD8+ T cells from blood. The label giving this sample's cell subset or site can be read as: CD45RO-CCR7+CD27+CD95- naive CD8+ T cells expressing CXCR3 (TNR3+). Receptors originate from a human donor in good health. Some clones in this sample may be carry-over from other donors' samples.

CDR3 protein: CASSPWSGSTHEQYF. The genes are TRBV5-1 and TRBJ2-7. This CDR3 has 15 amino acids. Germline CDR1 and CDR2: SGHRS and YFSETQ.

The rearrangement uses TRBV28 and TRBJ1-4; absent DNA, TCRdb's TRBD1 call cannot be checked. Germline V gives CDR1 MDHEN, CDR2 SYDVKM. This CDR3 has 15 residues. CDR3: CASSILDILGEKLFF.

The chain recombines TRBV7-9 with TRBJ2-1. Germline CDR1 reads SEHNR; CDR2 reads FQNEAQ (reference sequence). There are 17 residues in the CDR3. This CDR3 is CASSFVSVRTDYNEQFF. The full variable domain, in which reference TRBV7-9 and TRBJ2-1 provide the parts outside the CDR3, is DTGVSQNPRHKITKRGQNVTFRCDPISEHNRLYWYRQTLGQGPEFLTYFQNEAQLEKSRLLSDRFSAERPKGSFSTLEIQRTEQGDSAMYLCASSFVSVRTDYNEQFFGPGTRLTVL.

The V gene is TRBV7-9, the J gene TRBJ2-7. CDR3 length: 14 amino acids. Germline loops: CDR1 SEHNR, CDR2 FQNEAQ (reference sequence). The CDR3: CASSLVPSAYEQYF.

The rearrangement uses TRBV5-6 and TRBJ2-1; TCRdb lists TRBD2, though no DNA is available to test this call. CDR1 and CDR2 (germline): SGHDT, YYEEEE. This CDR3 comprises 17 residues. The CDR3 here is CASSLGATSGYYNEQFF.

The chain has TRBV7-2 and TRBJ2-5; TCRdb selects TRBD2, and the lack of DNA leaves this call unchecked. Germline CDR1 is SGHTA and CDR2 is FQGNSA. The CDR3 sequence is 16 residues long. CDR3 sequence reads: CASSFGEARGIETQYF.

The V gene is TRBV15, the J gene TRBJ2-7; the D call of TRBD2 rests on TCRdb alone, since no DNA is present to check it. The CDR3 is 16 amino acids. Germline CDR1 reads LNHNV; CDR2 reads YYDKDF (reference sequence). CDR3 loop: CATSPEQGLAAYEQYF. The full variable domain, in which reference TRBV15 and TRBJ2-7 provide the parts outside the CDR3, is DAMVIQNPRYQVTQFGKPVTLSCSQTLNHNVMYWYQQKSSQAPKLLFHYYDKDFNNEADTPDNFQSRRPNTSFCFLDIRSPGLGDTAMYLCATSPEQGLAAYEQYFGPGTRLTVT.

This CDR3 is CASSFTGGGTEAFF. The gene calls are TRBV7-9 and TRBJ1-1; TCRdb picks TRBD1, but there is no DNA to check that call. CDR3 length: 14 residues. Looked up from germline, CDR1 is SEHNR and CDR2 is FQNEAQ (reference sequence).

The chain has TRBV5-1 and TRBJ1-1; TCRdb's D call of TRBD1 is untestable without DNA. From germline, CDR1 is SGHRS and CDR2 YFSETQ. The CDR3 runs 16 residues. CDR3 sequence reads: CASSQGQGAAGTEAFF.

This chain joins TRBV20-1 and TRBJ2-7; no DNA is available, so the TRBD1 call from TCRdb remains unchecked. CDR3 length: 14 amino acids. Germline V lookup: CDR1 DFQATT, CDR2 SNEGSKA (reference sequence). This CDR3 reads CSAEGQGNFYEQYF.

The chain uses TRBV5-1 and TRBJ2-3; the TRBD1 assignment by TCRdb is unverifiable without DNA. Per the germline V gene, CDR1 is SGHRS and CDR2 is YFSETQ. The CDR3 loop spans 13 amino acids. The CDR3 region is CASGQGITDTQYF.

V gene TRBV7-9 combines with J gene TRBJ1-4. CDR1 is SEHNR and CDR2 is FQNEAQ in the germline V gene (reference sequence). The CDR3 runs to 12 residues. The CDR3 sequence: CASSLDWEKLFF.

The CDR3 sequence is CASSPFSRGASAKNIQYF. This chain joins TRBV7-9 and TRBJ2-4; there is no DNA to check the TCRdb D call of TRBD1. CDR1 and CDR2 from the germline V gene are SEHNR and FQNEAQ (reference sequence). This CDR3 has 18 residues. Full variable domain (outside the CDR3, taken from reference TRBV7-9 and TRBJ2-4): DTGVSQNPRHKITKRGQNVTFRCDPISEHNRLYWYRQTLGQGPEFLTYFQNEAQLEKSRLLSDRFSAERPKGSFSTLEIQRTEQGDSAMYLCASSPFSRGASAKNIQYFGAGTRLSVL.

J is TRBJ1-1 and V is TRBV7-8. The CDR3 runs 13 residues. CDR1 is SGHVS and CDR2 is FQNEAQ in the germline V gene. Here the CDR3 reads CASSLNRNTEAFF.

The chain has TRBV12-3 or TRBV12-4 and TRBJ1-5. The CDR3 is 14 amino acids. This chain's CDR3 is CASSPIWGNQPQHF.

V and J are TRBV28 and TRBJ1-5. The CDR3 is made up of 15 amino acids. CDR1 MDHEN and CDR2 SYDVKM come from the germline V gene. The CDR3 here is CASSLWAGSNQPQHF.

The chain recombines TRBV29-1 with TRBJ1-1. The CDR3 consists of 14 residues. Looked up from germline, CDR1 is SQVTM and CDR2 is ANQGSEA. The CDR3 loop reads CSVVDSTMNTEAFF.

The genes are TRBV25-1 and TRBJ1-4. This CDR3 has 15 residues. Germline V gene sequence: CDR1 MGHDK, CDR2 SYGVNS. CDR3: CASSESAGPNEKLFF.

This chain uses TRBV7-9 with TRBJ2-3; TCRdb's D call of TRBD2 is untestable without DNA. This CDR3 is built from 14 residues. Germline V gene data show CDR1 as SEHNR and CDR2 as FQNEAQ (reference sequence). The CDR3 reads CASSSRGSTDTQYF.

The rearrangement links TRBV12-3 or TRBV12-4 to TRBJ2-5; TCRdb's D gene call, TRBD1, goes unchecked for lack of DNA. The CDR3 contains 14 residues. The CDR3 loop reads CASSFGTHQETQYF.